These 16 T cell receptor beta chains share one sample of origin, sequenced in a study of T cells in Graves' hyperthyroidism and ophthalmopathy. The CDR3 regions of TCR beta were amplified from RNA transcripts. During a first-round RT-PCR of the TCR CDR3, the HTBI primer set was used. TCRdb processed the multiplex PCR reads anew with MiXCR; each CDR3 protein has one entry. The table records roughly 180,000 distinct CDR3 sequences, roughly 9.4% of them present only once. Sequenced sample: blood. These receptors were taken from a woman between 18 and 30 years old with Graves' hyperthyroidism that later progressed to Graves' ophthalmopathy.

This clonotype occurred many times. V gene TRBV14 combines with J gene TRBJ1-6; D unresolved. Germline V gives CDR1 SGHDN, CDR2 FVKESK. Trimming stripped 1 base from V and 14 bases from J, with 12 bases between. This CDR3 has 13 residues. CDR3 residues: CASSQVGPPSLHF. The CDR3 nucleotides are TGTGCCAGCAGCCAAGTCGGCCCTCCTTCCCTCCACTTT.

Regarding this clonotype: A much larger clone differs from this one at a single base, so this may be a read error. The CDR3 spells CVSSLELGQFYGYTF. The CDR3 nucleotides read TGTGTCAGCAGCTTAGAATTAGGACAATTCTATGGCTACACCTTC. The chain couples TRBV7-2 to TRBJ1-2; TRBD1 might be the D (5 bases). The CDR3 sequence is 15 residues long. Germline values: CDR1 SGHTA, CDR2 FQGNSA.

Ten or more counts support this clonotype. This chain uses TRBV12-3 or TRBV12-4 with TRBJ2-1, with TRBD2 matching 10 bases. This CDR3 is 15 amino acids long. With 6 bases clipped from V and 8 bases from J, the junction kept 10 bases outside the gene matches. The DNA for the CDR3 is TGTGCCAGCAGAATAGCGGGAGGCCCTTCGGATGAGCAGTTCTTC. The encoded protein is CASRIAGGPSDEQFF.

This clonotype was found once. A read error is possible here, since a much larger clone lies one base away. V usage is TRBV4-2 and J usage is TRBJ1-2, with D unclear. Germline CDR1 and CDR2: LGHNA and YNFKEQ. The CDR3 covers 14 residues. The chain's CDR3 is CASSSTPGPHGYSF. DNA for the CDR3: TGTGCCAGCAGCTCTACGCCTGGGCCACATGGCTACTCCTTC.

This clonotype showed up just a few times. The V gene is TRBV5-4, the J gene TRBJ2-3, with TRBD2 identical over 8 bases. CDR3 length: 16 amino acids. Germline V gives CDR1 SGHNT, CDR2 YYREEE (reference sequence). Unmatched junction bases numbered 11, after V lost 4 bases and J lost 4 bases. The CDR3 coding sequence is TGTGCCAGCAGCCCTACGTTAGCGGGATGGGCAGATACGCAGTATTTT. Protein product: CASSPTLAGWADTQYF.

The genes are TRBV4-1 and TRBJ2-6; D remains unclear. V lost 4 bases, J lost 1 base, and 5 bases lay in between. CDR3 length equals 14 residues. Germline CDR1 reads MGHRA; CDR2 reads YSYEKL. The CDR3 region is CASSPLSGANVLTF. The CDR3 nucleotides are TGCGCCAGCAGCCCCTTATCTGGGGCCAACGTCCTGACTTTC.

The chain joins TRBV12-3 or TRBV12-4 to TRBJ2-3, with D possibly matching TRBD1 (6 bases). This CDR3 contains 17 residues. The ends were cut back, 3 bases at V and 4 bases at J, with 20 bases in the middle. The CDR3 loop reads CASSFRGMGYVADTQYF. The CDR3 coding sequence is TGTGCCAGCAGTTTTAGGGGGATGGGTTATGTGGCAGATACGCAGTATTTT.

This clonotype was recorded many times. The genes are TRBV20-1 and TRBJ2-1; 7 nucleotides agree with TRBD2. V was clipped by 1 base and J by 3 bases; unmatched bases: 6. Germline-derived CDR1 and CDR2 are DFQATT and SNEGSKA (reference sequence). The CDR3 contains 15 residues. This chain's CDR3 is CSARGEGLNYNEQFF. DNA of the CDR3: TGCAGTGCTAGAGGGGAGGGACTCAACTACAATGAGCAGTTCTTC.

This clonotype has a count of ten or more. The chain employs TRBV20-1 and TRBJ2-1; D is ambiguous. This CDR3 has 13 amino acids. V was cut by 1 base and J by 4 bases, with 8 bases left in between. Germline CDR1 DFQATT, CDR2 SNEGSKA (reference sequence). Written as DNA, the CDR3 is TGCAGTGCTAGAGTTGATCGATACAATGAGCAGTTCTTC. This translates into CSARVDRYNEQFF.

This clonotype was seen a handful of times. The gene calls are TRBV19 and TRBJ2-7; D is possibly TRBD1 (7 bases). V lost 4 bases and J lost 1, with 11 bases in between. The CDR3 is made up of 14 amino acids. Germline CDR1 reads LNHDA; CDR2 reads SQIVND (reference sequence). CDR3 loop: CASSKTGRSYEQYF. The CDR3 DNA reads TGTGCCAGTAGTAAGACAGGGAGGTCCTACGAGCAGTACTTC.

This clonotype was observed at least ten times. The chain joins TRBV28 to TRBJ1-6, with 8 positions matching TRBD1. Germline loops: CDR1 MDHEN, CDR2 SYDVKM. V was pared by 7 bases and J by 10 bases, with 9 bases of the junction left unmatched. The CDR3 consists of 14 residues. CDR3 loop: CASTLRTGYSPLHF. Written as DNA, the CDR3 is TGTGCCAGCACCCTTAGGACAGGGTACTCACCCCTCCACTTT.

This clonotype was counted many times. The rearrangement links TRBV6-1 to TRBJ2-7, with D perhaps TRBD2 (5 bases). CDR1 and CDR2 from the germline V gene are MNHNS and SASEGT. V lost 8 bases, J lost 0 bases, and 14 bases lay in between. This CDR3 contains 14 residues. The CDR3 DNA reads TGTGCCAGCCTAGGACTGTCGATCTCCTACGAGCAGTACTTC. This translates into CASLGLSISYEQYF.

The table lists this clonotype with a few counts. The chain links TRBV7-8 to TRBJ2-2; TRBD1 aligns across 7 bases. CDR1 and CDR2 (germline): SGHVS, FQNEAQ. Trimming at V came to 5 bases and at J to 4 bases, leaving 7 bases not matched to a gene. This CDR3 has 15 amino acids. Here the CDR3 reads CASSHRQGPTGELFF. CDR3 sequence (DNA): TGTGCCAGCAGCCATCGACAGGGACCCACCGGGGAGCTGTTTTTT.

This clonotype was detected many times. The chain employs TRBV12-3 or TRBV12-4 and TRBJ1-3; TRBD1 is a possible D gene (6 bases). The CDR3 length is 16 residues. Trimming removed 5 bases at V and 0 bases at J, with 14 bases between. In nucleotides, the CDR3 is TGTGCCAGCAGTAATTCGGGACACCGCTCTGGAAACACCATATATTTT. This translates into CASSNSGHRSGNTIYF.

This clonotype is a singleton in its sample. CDR3: CATSDRTGGYTNQPQHF. CDR3 bases: TGTGCCACCAGTGATCGGACAGGGGGTTATACCAATCAGCCCCAGCATTTT. The V gene is TRBV24-1, the J gene TRBJ1-5, with 10 bases identical to TRBD1. Losses at the gene ends were 3 bases for V and 3 bases for J; bases not matched to a gene: 7. CDR3 length: 17 residues. The germline V gene has CDR1 KGHDR and CDR2 SFDVKD.

This clonotype occurred many times. V and J are TRBV4-2 and TRBJ1-5; TRBD1 agrees at 10 bases. Trimming cost V 1 base and J 7 bases; bases outside gene matches: 7. CDR3 length: 16 amino acids. Germline-derived CDR1 and CDR2 are LGHNA and YNFKEQ. CDR3 nucleotides: TGTGCCAGCAGCCAAGGAGGAGGACAGGGGGTACAGCCCCAGCATTTT. Translating it yields CASSQGGGQGVQPQHF.